This T cell receptor (beta chain) came from a study of T-cell memory formation after mild COVID-19. The wider study: TCR clusters mostly belonged to single donors.

Study results and caveats: The SARS-CoV-2 specificity of second-wave clones reaching peak at day 37 remained unverified. Clones that contracted from day 15 to 85 had balanced CD4/CD8; later expanders were CD4+ biased.

Of note for this clonotype: Its antigen is currently unknown.

UMIs and sample barcodes were carried by the TCR alpha and TCR beta cDNA libraries that 5'RACE produced using constant-segment primers. TCRdb passed the 5' RACE reads through MiXCR, listing each CDR3 protein once. Of 450,000 to 650,000 distinct CDR3 sequences in the sample, roughly 20% are singletons; the top ten hold about 8.7%. The CDR3 consists of 13 residues. V dropped 3 bases and J dropped 7 bases, with 7 bases sitting between them. This TCR came from an adult woman who had mild COVID-19 (a few samples of this study predate the infection). Cell type and time point are not known. The sample consisted of PBMCs or a T cell subset sorted from them (not recorded which). The chain is built from TRBV12-3 or TRBV12-4 and TRBJ1-6; TRBD1 is a possible D gene (6 bases). This chain's CDR3 is CASSFDRNSPLHF. CDR3 nucleotide sequence: TGTGCCAGCAGTTTTGACAGGAATTCACCCCTCCACTTT.